The next 20 T cell receptor beta chains were all read from a single sample in a study of cytomegalovirus exposure and HLA in healthy donors. Use of 60 Vbeta and 13 Jbeta primers characterized the PCR. Assay used: immunoSEQ multiplex PCR; TCRdb lists only in-frame clones, some missing. The sample gives fewer than 200,000 clones, approximately 84% of which show up once; 0.2% to 0.3% is in the top ten. Source material: PBMCs. Receptors originate from a girl under two years old in good health and CMV-seronegative.

This chain uses TRBV7-3 with TRBJ2-3, with 7 bases identical to TRBD1. There are 14 residues in the CDR3. V trimming: 4 bases; J trimming: 4 bases; junction bases outside the gene matches: 5. Germline V gene data show CDR1 as SGHTA and CDR2 as FQGTGA. The CDR3 nucleotides are TGTGCCAGCAGCTCGGGACAGCCTGCAGATACGCAGTATTTT. This codes for CASSSGQPADTQYF.

CDR3 in DNA: TGTGCCAGCAGCCGGGACAGGAACACCGGGGAGCTGTTTTTT. Translated: CASSRDRNTGELFF. The chain is built from TRBV11-1 and TRBJ2-2, with 7 bases aligning to TRBD1. CDR3 length: 14 amino acids. V was pared by 5 bases and J by 1 base, with 1 base of the junction left unmatched. Germline V gene lookup returns CDR1 SGHAT and CDR2 FQDESV (reference sequence).

In regard to this clone: Other DNA sequences within the sample encode an identical CDR3. DNA for the CDR3: TGTGCCAGCAGATCCGGACAGGGCTACGAGCAGTACTTC. The encoded protein is CASRSGQGYEQYF. The genes are TRBV6-5 and TRBJ2-7; TRBD1 agrees at 8 bases. Trimming at V came to 6 bases and at J to 3 bases, leaving 4 bases not matched to a gene. Germline assignment: CDR1 MNHEY and CDR2 SVGAGI. The CDR3 spans 13 residues.

The chain has TRBV5-1 and TRBJ2-7; 10 nucleotides match TRBD1. The CDR3 spans 16 residues. With 0 bases clipped from V and 2 bases from J, the junction kept 5 bases outside the gene matches. Germline assignment: CDR1 SGHRS and CDR2 YFSETQ. The CDR3 bases are TGCGCCAGCAGCTTGGCCGGGACAGGGGTACCCTACGAGCAGTACTTC. It encodes CASSLAGTGVPYEQYF.

V gene TRBV5-1 combines with J gene TRBJ2-3; 7 bases are a match to TRBD1. The V gene's germline CDR1 is SGHRS and CDR2 YFSETQ. The CDR3 sequence is 16 residues long. With 4 bases clipped from V and 4 bases from J, the junction kept 12 bases outside the gene matches. The DNA of the CDR3 is TGCGCCAGCAGCCGTGGACAGGCGAATTCCCCAGATACGCAGTATTTT. Translated, it gives CASSRGQANSPDTQYF.

The V and J genes are TRBV18 and TRBJ1-1; D perhaps matches TRBD1 (6 bases). V was cut by 3 bases and J by 3 bases, with 11 bases left in between. The CDR3 has 14 amino acids. Germline V gene data show CDR1 as KGHSH and CDR2 as LQKENI. CDR3 residues: CASSPSWGHTEAFF. The CDR3, as DNA: TGTGCCAGCTCACCGAGCTGGGGGCACACTGAAGCTTTCTTT.

This rearrangement joins TRBV27 to TRBJ2-1, with 12 nucleotides matching TRBD2. This CDR3 comprises 19 residues. Germline values: CDR1 MNHEY, CDR2 SMNVEV (reference sequence). Trimming at V came to 5 bases and at J to 4 bases, leaving 15 bases not matched to a gene. The CDR3 region has the DNA TGTGCCAGCAGTCAACAACTCATTAGACTAGCGGGAGTGTACAATGAGCAGTTCTTC. This encodes CASSQQLIRLAGVYNEQFF.

The table lists this clone with a few counts. This rearrangement joins TRBV14 to TRBJ2-7, with 9 nucleotides matching TRBD1. CDR1 SGHDN and CDR2 FVKESK come from the germline V gene. The CDR3 runs 15 residues. The junction had 10 bases not matched to a gene; V was cut back by 5 bases and J by 5 bases. CDR3 amino acids: CASSDGTGTPNEQYF. DNA of the CDR3: TGTGCCAGCAGCGACGGGACAGGGACCCCCAACGAGCAGTACTTC.

The chain employs TRBV27 and TRBJ1-2; TRBD1 might be the D (6 bases). The CDR3 loop spans 17 amino acids. Trimming took off 5 bases at V and 2 bases at J, with 21 bases between the two ends. Germline V lookup: CDR1 MNHEY, CDR2 SMNVEV (reference sequence). This CDR3 reads CASSPQTGGSENYGYTF. The CDR3 DNA reads TGTGCCAGCAGTCCGCAGACAGGAGGATCGGAAAACTATGGCTACACCTTC.

This chain joins TRBV27 and TRBJ2-7; TRBD2 agrees at 11 bases. From germline, CDR1 is MNHEY and CDR2 SMNVEV (reference sequence). V trimming: 3 bases; J trimming: 2 bases; junction bases outside the gene matches: 12. There are 18 residues in the CDR3. CDR3 region: CASSFLSGGAGFTYEQYF. In nucleotides, the CDR3 is TGTGCCAGCAGTTTTCTTAGCGGGGGGGCCGGTTTTACCTACGAGCAGTACTTC.

This chain uses TRBV7-2 with TRBJ2-3; maybe TRBD2 (6 bases). Germline V gives CDR1 SGHTA, CDR2 FQGNSA. The CDR3 runs to 12 residues. Trimming removed 3 bases at V and 6 bases at J, with 7 bases between. The CDR3: CASSFREDTQYF. The CDR3 DNA reads as TGTGCCAGCAGCTTTCGGGAGGATACGCAGTATTTT.

The chain combines TRBV29-1 with TRBJ2-1; 7 nucleotides match TRBD1. This CDR3 has 13 amino acids. J gave up 0 bases and V 8 bases, and 4 bases lay outside the gene matches. CDR1 and CDR2 (germline): SQVTM, ANQGSEA. CDR3 sequence reads: CSFGTVSYNEQFF. The CDR3 DNA sequence: TGCAGCTTTGGGACAGTCTCCTACAATGAGCAGTTCTTC.

V and J are TRBV7-3 and TRBJ2-5; 7 bases are a match to TRBD2. Germline loops: CDR1 SGHTA, CDR2 FQGTGA. This CDR3 comprises 13 residues. The J segment lost 5 bases and the V segment lost 4 bases, leaving 4 bases of the junction unmatched. The CDR3 spells CASSYGGKETQYF. The CDR3 nucleotides read TGTGCCAGCAGCTACGGGGGGAAGGAGACCCAGTACTTC.

The V gene is TRBV6-1, the J gene TRBJ2-5, with D possibly matching TRBD1 (6 bases). Trimming cost V 1 base and J 7 bases, with 13 bases left between them. The CDR3 totals 14 residues. Germline V gene data show CDR1 as MNHNS and CDR2 as SASEGT. CDR3 in DNA: TGTGCCAGCAGTGAAGATACAGGGCTCGGGACCCAGTACTTC. It encodes CASSEDTGLGTQYF.

The chain combines TRBV6-1 with TRBJ2-7; TRBD1 is a possible D gene (6 bases). This CDR3 has 14 amino acids. Germline CDR1 and CDR2: MNHNS and SASEGT. Trimming pared 2 bases from V and 2 bases from J, leaving 10 bases between. CDR3 protein: CASSESWTAYEQYF. The DNA of the CDR3 is TGTGCCAGCAGTGAATCCTGGACAGCCTACGAGCAGTACTTC.

Note on this clone: At one end, the junction sequence differs from germline, possibly due to a read error. The chain employs TRBV7-9 and TRBJ2-1; 8 nucleotides agree with TRBD2. Germline V gene sequence: CDR1 SEHNR, CDR2 FQNEAQ (reference sequence). This CDR3 region has 14 residues. CDR3 nucleotide sequence: TGTTCCAGCAGCGGGAGACCCGCCTACAATGAGCAGTTCTTC. It codes for CSSSGRPAYNEQFF.

The chain carries TRBV6-1 and TRBJ2-5, with TRBD1 matching over 7 bases. The CDR3 is 16 residues long. Trimming cost V 3 bases and J 5 bases; bases outside gene matches: 12. Germline CDR1 MNHNS, CDR2 SASEGT. The CDR3 DNA reads as TGTGCCAGCAGTGACGAGACAGGGACCGAGGGGGAGACCCAGTACTTC. Translation: CASSDETGTEGETQYF.

The V call is TRBV10-2, the J call TRBJ2-7; TRBD2 matches 7 bases. The CDR3 loop spans 13 amino acids. The V gene's germline CDR1 is WSHSY and CDR2 SAAADI. With V trimmed by 3 bases and J by 7 bases, 6 bases remained unmatched. CDR3 sequence reads: CASSDPLADEQYF. CDR3 DNA sequence: TGCGCCAGCAGTGACCCGCTAGCGGATGAGCAGTACTTC.

Notes on this clone: Relative to the germline gene, one junction end is altered; a read error may explain this. V usage is TRBV7-9 and J usage is TRBJ2-3, with 9 bases fitting TRBD1. The CDR3 extends over 18 amino acids. The germline V gene encodes CDR1 SEHNR and CDR2 FQNEAQ (reference sequence). The chain's CDR3 is CSSSSSFRTGVATDTQYF. CDR3 sequence (DNA): TGTTCCAGCAGCTCTTCCTTCCGGACAGGGGTAGCCACAGATACGCAGTATTTT.

The CDR3 coding sequence is TGCAGCGTTTCGTCCGGCACAGATACGCAGTATTTT. It yields the protein CSVSSGTDTQYF. This rearrangement joins TRBV29-1 to TRBJ2-3; no reliable D call. Between the trimmed V and J ends, which lost 5 bases and 1 base, there was a span of 7 bases. CDR3 length: 12 amino acids. Per germline, CDR1 SQVTM and CDR2 ANQGSEA.